The 3 T cell receptor beta chains in this list originate from one sample, sequenced in a study of T-cell memory formation after mild COVID-19 (dated by TCRdb to about 2021). Library construction relied on 5' RACE. Sequencing used an Illumina NovaSeq 6000. The raw public reads went through TCRdb reprocessing: fastp at Q25, MiXCR clone calling, in-frame beta chains kept. Here each entry gathers all rows of one CDR3 protein and keeps the most common genes and DNA. The sample yields around 450,000 distinct CDR3 sequences; 24% were counted once. The ten largest account for 8.8% of the sample. Sequencing was done on a sample of PBMCs or a T cell subset sorted from them (not recorded which). The receptors come from an adult woman who had mild COVID-19 (a few samples of this study predate the infection). The sample titles of this study are shuffled in the database, so cell type and time point are left out; the donor was told from shared clones.

This chain connects TRBV4-3 to TRBJ1-1; D gene ambiguous. This CDR3 has 16 amino acids. Trimming took 0 bases from V and 5 from J, leaving 16 bases between them. Germline V gene sequence: CDR1 LGHNA, CDR2 YSLEER. CDR3 sequence (DNA): TGCGCCAGCAGCCAAGATGTGTCAGGTTTGTGGACTGAAGCTTTCTTT. As protein: CASSQDVSGLWTEAFF.

The chain employs TRBV4-2 and TRBJ1-3, with a tentative D call TRBD1 (5 bases). The CDR3 sequence is 15 residues long. Germline-derived CDR1 and CDR2 are LGHNA and YNFKEQ. Trimming stripped 0 bases from V and 7 bases from J, with 13 bases between. DNA of the CDR3: TGTGCCAGCAGCCAAGAGACAGCCATCGAGAACACCATATATTTT. Translation gives CASSQETAIENTIYF.

V is TRBV9 and J is TRBJ2-1; weak D call: TRBD2 (6 bases). CDR3 length: 15 amino acids. Per the germline V gene, CDR1 is SGDLS and CDR2 is YYNGEE. Trimming took 4 bases from V and 4 from J, leaving 15 bases between them. The CDR3 nucleotides read TGTGCCAGCAGCACCCAAGGGACTTATTACAATGAGCAGTTCTTC. It encodes CASSTQGTYYNEQFF.